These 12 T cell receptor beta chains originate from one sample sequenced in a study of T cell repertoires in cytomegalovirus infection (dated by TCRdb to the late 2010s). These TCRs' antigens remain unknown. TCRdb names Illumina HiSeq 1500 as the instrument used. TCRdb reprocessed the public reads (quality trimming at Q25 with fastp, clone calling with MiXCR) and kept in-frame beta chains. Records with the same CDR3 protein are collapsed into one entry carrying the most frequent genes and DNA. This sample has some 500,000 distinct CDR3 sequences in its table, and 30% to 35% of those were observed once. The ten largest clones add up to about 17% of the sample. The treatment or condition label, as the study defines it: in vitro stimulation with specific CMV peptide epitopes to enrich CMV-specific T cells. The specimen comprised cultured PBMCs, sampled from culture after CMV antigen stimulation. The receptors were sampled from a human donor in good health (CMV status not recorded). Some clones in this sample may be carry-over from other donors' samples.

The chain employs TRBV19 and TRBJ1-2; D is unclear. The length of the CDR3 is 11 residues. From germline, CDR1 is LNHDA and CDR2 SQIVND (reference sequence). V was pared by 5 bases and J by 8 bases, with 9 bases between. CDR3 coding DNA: TGTGCCAGTAGTTCAAGCGGGGGCTACACCTTC. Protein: CASSSSGGYTF.

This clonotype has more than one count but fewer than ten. CDR3 protein: CASSQGQAGYPKSGNTIYF. CDR3 bases: TGTGCCAGCAGCCAAGGACAGGCCGGTTATCCCAAGAGCGGAAACACCATATATTTT. V usage is TRBV4-2 and J usage is TRBJ1-3, with D possibly being TRBD1 (6 bases). V lost 1 base to trimming and J lost 4 bases, with 23 bases between them. The CDR3 sequence is 19 residues long. Germline V gives CDR1 LGHNA, CDR2 YNFKEQ.

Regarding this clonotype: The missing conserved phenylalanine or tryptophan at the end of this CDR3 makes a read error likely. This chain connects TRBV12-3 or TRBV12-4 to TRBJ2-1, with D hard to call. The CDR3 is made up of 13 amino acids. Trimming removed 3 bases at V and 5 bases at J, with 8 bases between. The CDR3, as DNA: TGTGCCAGCAGTTTTACACCTAACAATGAGCAGTTCTTA. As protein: CASSFTPNNEQFL.

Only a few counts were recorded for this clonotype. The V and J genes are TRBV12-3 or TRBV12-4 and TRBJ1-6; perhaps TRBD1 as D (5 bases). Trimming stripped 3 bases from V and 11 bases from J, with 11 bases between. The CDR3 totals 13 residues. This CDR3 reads CASSLGGPTPLHF. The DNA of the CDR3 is TGTGCCAGCAGTTTGGGGGGACCCACACCCCTCCACTTT.

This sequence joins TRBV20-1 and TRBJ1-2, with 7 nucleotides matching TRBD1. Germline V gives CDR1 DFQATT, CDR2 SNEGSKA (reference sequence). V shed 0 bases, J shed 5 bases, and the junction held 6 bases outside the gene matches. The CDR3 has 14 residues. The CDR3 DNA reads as TGCAGTGCTAGAGATGTTGACAGGGTATATGGCTACACCTTC. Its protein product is CSARDVDRVYGYTF.

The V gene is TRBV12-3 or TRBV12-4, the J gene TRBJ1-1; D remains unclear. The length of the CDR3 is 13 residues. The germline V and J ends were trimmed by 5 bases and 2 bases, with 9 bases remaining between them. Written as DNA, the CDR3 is TGTGCCAGCAGTACCATCAGAAACACTGAAGCTTTCTTT. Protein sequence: CASSTIRNTEAFF.

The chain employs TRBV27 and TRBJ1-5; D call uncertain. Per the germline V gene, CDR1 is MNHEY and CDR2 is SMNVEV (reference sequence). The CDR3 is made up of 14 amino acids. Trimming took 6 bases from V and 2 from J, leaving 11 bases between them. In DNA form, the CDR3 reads TGTGCCAGCAGCCTGGCGCAGGGCAATCAGCCCCAGCATTTT. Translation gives CASSLAQGNQPQHF.

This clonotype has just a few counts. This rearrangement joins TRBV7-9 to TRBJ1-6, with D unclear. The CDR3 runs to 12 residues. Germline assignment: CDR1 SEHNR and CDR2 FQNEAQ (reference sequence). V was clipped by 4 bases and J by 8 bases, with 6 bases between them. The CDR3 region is CASSSDDSPLHF. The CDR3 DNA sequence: TGTGCCAGCAGCTCGGACGATTCACCCCTCCACTTT.

The CDR3 loop is CASTKGGQGNQPQHF. CDR3 in DNA: TGTGCCAGCACCAAAGGCGGTCAGGGGAATCAGCCCCAGCATTTT. The genes are TRBV28 and TRBJ1-5, with D possibly matching TRBD1 (6 bases). CDR3 length: 15 residues. Trimming shortened V by 7 bases and J by 4 bases, and 17 bases separated the two germline ends. CDR1 is MDHEN, CDR2 SYDVKM, per germline.

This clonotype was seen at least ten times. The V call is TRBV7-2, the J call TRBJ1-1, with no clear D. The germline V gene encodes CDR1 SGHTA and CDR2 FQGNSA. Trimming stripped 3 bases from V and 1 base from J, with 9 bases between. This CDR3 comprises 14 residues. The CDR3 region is CASSFHTPNTEAFF. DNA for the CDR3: TGTGCCAGCAGCTTCCACACACCGAACACTGAAGCTTTCTTT.

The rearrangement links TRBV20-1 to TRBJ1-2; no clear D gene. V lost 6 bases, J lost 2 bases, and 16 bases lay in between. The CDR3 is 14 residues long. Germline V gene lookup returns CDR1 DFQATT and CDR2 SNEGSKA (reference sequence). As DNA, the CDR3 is TGCAGTGCCTACCGCGCGGGCAGGAACTATGGCTACACCTTC. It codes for CSAYRAGRNYGYTF.

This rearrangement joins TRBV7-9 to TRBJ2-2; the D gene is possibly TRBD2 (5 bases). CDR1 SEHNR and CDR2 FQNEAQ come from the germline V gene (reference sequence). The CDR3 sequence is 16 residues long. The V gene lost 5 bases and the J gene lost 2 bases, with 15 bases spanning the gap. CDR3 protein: CASSGQRALNTGELFF. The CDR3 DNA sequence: TGTGCCAGCAGCGGTCAGAGGGCCTTAAACACCGGGGAGCTGTTTTTT.